Listed below are T cell receptor beta chains from one sample, sequenced in a study of long-term antiretroviral therapy in people with HIV. Measured with immunoSEQ multiplex PCR; TCRdb has only the in-frame clones, and not every one. The data show roughly 15,000 clones, roughly 94% seen once. The input for sequencing was unsorted PBMCs, taken around 6.4 years after starting antiretroviral therapy. These receptors were obtained from a woman aged 50 to 60 with HIV. CDR3s include the opening cysteine and the closing phenylalanine or tryptophan. The D gene is left open where the match is weak. Clone sizes are given selectively: once, few, many, or a class where the clone is expanded.

D: TRBD2
size: .
J: TRBJ2-2
V: TRBV7-3
DNA: TGTGCCAGCAGCTCGGGACTAGCGGGGAACACCGGGGAGCTGTTTTTT
CDR3: CASSSGLAGNTGELFF

D: .
size: once
J: TRBJ2-6
V: TRBV9
DNA: TGTGCCAGCAGCGTACCCCTGCTGAGCTCTGGGGCCAACGTCCTGACTTTC
CDR3: CASSVPLLSSGANVLTF

D: .
size: .
J: TRBJ2-1
V: TRBV27
DNA: TGTGCCAGCAGGGCCCCCGTCGGGGGAGAAGCCTACAATGAGCAGTTCTTC
CDR3: CASRAPVGGEAYNEQFF

D: .
size: .
J: TRBJ2-3
V: TRBV5-1
DNA: TGCGCCAGCAGCTTGACACCGGGTGTCAGAACAGATACGCAGTATTTT
CDR3: CASSLTPGVRTDTQYF

D: TRBD1
size: once
J: TRBJ2-3
V: TRBV4-2
DNA: TGTGCCAGCAGGCAAACGGGGACAGGGCTCACCACAGATACGCAGTATTTT
CDR3: CASRQTGTGLTTDTQYF

D: TRBD1
size: once
J: TRBJ1-1
V: TRBV7-2
DNA: TGTGCCAGCAGCACCACGGGACAGCTCCCTGAAGCTTTCTTT
CDR3: CASSTTGQLPEAFF

D: .
size: .
J: TRBJ1-1
V: TRBV29-1
DNA: TGCAGCGTTGCACGGGGCTTGGGGAACACTGAAGCTTTCTTT
CDR3: CSVARGLGNTEAFF

D: .
size: .
J: TRBJ2-7
V: TRBV27
DNA: TGTGCCAGCGGGGGGGCAGATCACCTGTTCCACGAGCAGTACTTC
CDR3: CASGGADHLFHEQYF

D: TRBD1
size: .
J: TRBJ1-4
V: TRBV6-1
DNA: TGTGCCAGCAGTGAGGGGACAGGGCGAGAAAAACTGTTTTTT
CDR3: CASSEGTGREKLFF

D: .
size: few
J: TRBJ2-7
V: TRBV11-2
DNA: TGTGCCAGCAGCTTAGGGGGTCCAGAGCAGTACTTC
CDR3: CASSLGGPEQYF

D: TRBD1
size: .
J: TRBJ1-2
V: TRBV14
DNA: TGTGCCAGCAGCCCCACCTGGGGACAGGGGCTTTATGGCTACACCTTC
CDR3: CASSPTWGQGLYGYTF

D: .
size: .
J: TRBJ2-1
V: TRBV27
DNA: TGTGCCAGCAGTTTCAATAGAAATGAGCAGTTCTTC
CDR3: CASSFNRNEQFF

D: .
size: .
J: TRBJ2-2
V: TRBV5-4
DNA: TGTGCCAGCAGCTCCGGGACTTCCACCGGGGAGCTGTTTTTT
CDR3: CASSSGTSTGELFF

D: .
size: .
J: TRBJ2-6
V: TRBV5-1
DNA: TGCGCCAGCCAGGATGCCTCTGGGGCCAACGTCCTGACTTTC
CDR3: CASQDASGANVLTF

D: .
size: .
J: TRBJ2-7
V: TRBV7-6
DNA: TGTGCCAGCAGCTTAGCAGCGGGACACCTCTACGAGCAGTACTTC
CDR3: CASSLAAGHLYEQYF

D: .
size: .
J: TRBJ2-7
V: TRBV27
DNA: TGTGCCAGCAGTTTATCGGGGAGAGGTTACGAGCAGTACTTC
CDR3: CASSLSGRGYEQYF

D: .
size: .
J: TRBJ2-3
V: TRBV10-3
DNA: TGTGCCATCAGCACTACAGATACGCAGTATTTT
CDR3: CAISTTDTQYF

D: .
size: once
J: TRBJ2-5
V: TRBV28
DNA: TGTGCCAGCAACGCCCCGGGACAACCTCAGCTGACCCAGTACTTC
CDR3: CASNAPGQPQLTQYF

D: TRBD2
size: .
J: TRBJ2-7
V: TRBV28
DNA: TGTGCCAGCAGACCACAGACTAGCTCGAACTCCTACGAGCAGTACTTC
CDR3: CASRPQTSSNSYEQYF

D: .
size: few
J: TRBJ2-1
V: TRBV18
DNA: TGTGCCAGCTCACCATGGCCCGAGGAGTCTAAGGACAATGAGCAGTTCTTC
CDR3: CASSPWPEESKDNEQFF

D: TRBD2
size: .
J: TRBJ2-5
V: TRBV9
DNA: TGTGCCAGCAGCACCCGATCCGGGCTAGCGGGTACCCAAGAGACCCAGTACTTC
CDR3: CASSTRSGLAGTQETQYF

D: .
size: .
J: TRBJ1-2
V: TRBV11-2
DNA: TGTGCCAGCAGCTTCCCCGACAGAGGCTACACCTTC
CDR3: CASSFPDRGYTF

D: .
size: .
J: TRBJ1-1
V: TRBV19
DNA: TGTGCCAGTAGTATACAGGGTGTCACTGAAGCTTTCTTT
CDR3: CASSIQGVTEAFF

D: .
size: .
J: TRBJ1-4
V: TRBV18
DNA: TGTGCCAGCTCACCCCAAATCGGCAGGGAAAGTAGTGAAAAACTGTTTTTT
CDR3: CASSPQIGRESSEKLFF

D: TRBD1
size: few
J: TRBJ1-5
V: TRBV6-5
DNA: TGTGCCAGCAGTCTACTACAGGGGCAGCCCCAGCATTTT
CDR3: CASSLLQGQPQHF

D: .
size: .
J: TRBJ2-7
V: TRBV7-9
DNA: TGTGCCAGCAGCGGCAGCAACTACGAGCAGTACTTC
CDR3: CASSGSNYEQYF

D: TRBD2
size: .
J: TRBJ2-7
V: TRBV4-1
DNA: TGCGCCAGCAGCCCAACTAGCGGGATTGCCTACGAGCAGTACTTC
CDR3: CASSPTSGIAYEQYF

D: .
size: .
J: TRBJ1-2
V: TRBV27
DNA: TGTGCCAGCAGTTTATCAAATTGGGGGGCGGGGTCGAGAGGCTACACCTTC
CDR3: CASSLSNWGAGSRGYTF

D: TRBD2
size: .
J: TRBJ2-3
V: TRBV2
DNA: TGTGCCAGCAGGGTGGGACTAGCGGGCACAGATACGCAGTATTTT
CDR3: CASRVGLAGTDTQYF

D: .
size: .
J: TRBJ1-5
V: TRBV6-5
DNA: TGTGCCAGCAGTTACACCATGACACCAAATCAGCCCCAGCATTTT
CDR3: CASSYTMTPNQPQHF

D: TRBD1
size: .
J: TRBJ1-5
V: TRBV2
DNA: TGTGCCAGCAGCGAACCGGGACAGGGGATGATGGACAATCAGCCCCAGCATTTT
CDR3: CASSEPGQGMMDNQPQHF

D: .
size: .
J: TRBJ1-2
V: TRBV6-5
DNA: TGTGCCAGCAGTTACTCCCAAGGGACACCTAACTATGGCTACACCTTC
CDR3: CASSYSQGTPNYGYTF

D: .
size: .
J: TRBJ1-4
V: TRBV19
DNA: TGTGCCAGTAGTATAGCCGGGGAGGGGAATGAAAAACTGTTTTTT
CDR3: CASSIAGEGNEKLFF

D: .
size: .
J: TRBJ2-7
V: TRBV19
DNA: TGTGCCAGTAGTATGGCCAGGGGGGAGTCCTACGAGCAGTACTTC
CDR3: CASSMARGESYEQYF

D: TRBD2
size: .
J: TRBJ2-3
V: TRBV6-1
DNA: TGTGCCAGCAGTGAAGTTAGCGGGGACACAGATACGCAGTATTTT
CDR3: CASSEVSGDTDTQYF

D: .
size: .
J: TRBJ2-3
V: TRBV5-4
DNA: TGTGCCAGCAGCTTGGGAAGGTCAGATACGCAGTATTTT
CDR3: CASSLGRSDTQYF

D: TRBD1
size: .
J: TRBJ1-1
V: TRBV10-3
DNA: TGTGCCATCACCAATCTCCGGGACAGGGGGCATGGCACTGAAGCTTTCTTT
CDR3: CAITNLRDRGHGTEAFF

D: .
size: .
J: TRBJ2-3
V: TRBV11-2
DNA: TGTGCCAGCAGCTTAGACTTCACAGATACGCAGTATTTT
CDR3: CASSLDFTDTQYF

D: .
size: .
J: TRBJ2-1
V: TRBV7-9
DNA: TGTGCCAGCAGCTTAGCGGTAGCTCCCCCCTACAATGAGCAGTTCTTC
CDR3: CASSLAVAPPYNEQFF

D: .
size: .
J: TRBJ1-1
V: TRBV6-1
DNA: TGTGCCAGCAGTGAACCGGGCAGGGCCCTCAACGCTTTCTTT
CDR3: CASSEPGRALNAFF

D: .
size: .
J: TRBJ1-2
V: TRBV5-4
DNA: TGTGCCAGCAGCCCCCCGGCAGGCCAAGGAGTCGGCTACACCTTC
CDR3: CASSPPAGQGVGYTF

D: .
size: once
J: TRBJ2-7
V: TRBV7-6
DNA: TGTGCCAGCAGCCCAACGGACTCCCGGGTTGCCGAGCAGTACTTC
CDR3: CASSPTDSRVAEQYF